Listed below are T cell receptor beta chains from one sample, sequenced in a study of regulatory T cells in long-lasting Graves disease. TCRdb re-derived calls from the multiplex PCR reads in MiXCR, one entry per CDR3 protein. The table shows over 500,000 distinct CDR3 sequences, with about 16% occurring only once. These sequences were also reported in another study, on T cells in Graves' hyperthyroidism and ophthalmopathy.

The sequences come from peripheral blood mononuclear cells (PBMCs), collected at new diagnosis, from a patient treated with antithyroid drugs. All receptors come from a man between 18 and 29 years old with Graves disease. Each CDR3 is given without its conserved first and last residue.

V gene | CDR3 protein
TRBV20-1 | SARDSRTNRGEQY
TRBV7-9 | ASSPGTRVDTQY
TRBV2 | ASSPGRRYEQY
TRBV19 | ASMRVADNEQF
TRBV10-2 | ASTQGSSNTEAF
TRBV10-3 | AISESGGPYNEQF
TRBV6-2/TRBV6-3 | ASSSRLGGEQF
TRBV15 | ATSPRRGNGYT
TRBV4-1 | ASSQEGAGAYNEQF
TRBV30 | AWRGDLGGQNYNEQF
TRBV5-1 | ASSRGQAGGGDTQY
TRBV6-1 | ASGRQGDYNSPLH
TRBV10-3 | AIATPGTSGYNEQF
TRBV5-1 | ASSLAVGGYEQY
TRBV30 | AWSVGGLAYEQY
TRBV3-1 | ASSPRTSFGSYNEQF
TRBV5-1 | ASSSLVTSGIQGSYNEQF
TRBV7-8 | ASSSGGGFEVNEQF
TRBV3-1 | ASSQDGQRTDTQY
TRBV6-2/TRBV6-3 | ASSTLAGGVYEQY
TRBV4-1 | ASSQVPVGNQPQH
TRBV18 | ASSPGTGYGYT
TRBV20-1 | SARVNEQF
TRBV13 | ASSLGWTYNNEQF
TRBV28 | ASRVAGGYQETQY
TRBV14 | ASSQSQTQY
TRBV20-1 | SASLRARLDQPQH
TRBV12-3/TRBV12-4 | ASSIYGTSVDNEQF
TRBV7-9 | ASSHSGRAMYEQF
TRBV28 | ASEGLAGEQF
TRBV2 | ASSRERSYEQY
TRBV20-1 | SAPASGSWNTGELF
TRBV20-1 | SAPDMTTSTDTQY
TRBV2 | ASSELVGRETQY
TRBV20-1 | SARYLAGGPDEQF
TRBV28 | ASSSPGQDDEKLF
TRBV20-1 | SARPDRGATYEQY
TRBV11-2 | ASSGRRDTEAF
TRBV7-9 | ASSLGAETKAF
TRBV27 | ASSSGGRDGLYGYT
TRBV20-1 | SARPSGTGELPFTYEQY
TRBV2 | AGGQEGNIQY
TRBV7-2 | ASSWGGNTQY